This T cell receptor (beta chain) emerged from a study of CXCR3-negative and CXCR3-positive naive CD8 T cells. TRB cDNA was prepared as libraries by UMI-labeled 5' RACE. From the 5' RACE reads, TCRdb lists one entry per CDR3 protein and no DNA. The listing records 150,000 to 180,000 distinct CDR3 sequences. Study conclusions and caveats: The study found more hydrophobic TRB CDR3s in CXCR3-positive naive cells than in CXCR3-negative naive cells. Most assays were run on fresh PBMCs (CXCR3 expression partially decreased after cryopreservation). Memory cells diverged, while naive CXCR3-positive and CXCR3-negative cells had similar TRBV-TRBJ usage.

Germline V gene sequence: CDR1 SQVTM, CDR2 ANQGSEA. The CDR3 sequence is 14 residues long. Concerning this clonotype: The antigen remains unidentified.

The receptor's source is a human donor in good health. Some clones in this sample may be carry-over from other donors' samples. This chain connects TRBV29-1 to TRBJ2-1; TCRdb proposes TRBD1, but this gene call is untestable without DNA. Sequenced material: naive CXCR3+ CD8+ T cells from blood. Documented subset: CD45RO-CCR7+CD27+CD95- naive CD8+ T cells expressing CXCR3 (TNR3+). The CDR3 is CSYRILRSYNEQFF.